This note documents a single T cell receptor beta chain sequence. Its antigen remains unidentified. Base qualities are not recorded, but no much larger clone differs from it by a single base. The sample's time point label is to be understood as: baseline before first vaccination. The vaccinee samples were drawn from two UK trials, COV001 and COV002, one of which was a single-blind randomized controlled phase 2/3 trial testing AZD1222 (ChAdOx1 nCoV-19) in healthy adults. For TCRbeta chain sequencing, PBMC samples from trial participants were taken at day 0 and at day 28 after the second dose. The CDR3 regions of human TCRbeta chains were analyzed by immunosequencing. Per the original workflow: Repertoire TCRs were matched against a reference library of SARS-CoV-2-specific TCRs generated with the MIRA antigen-specificity platform. Breadth was defined as the fraction of unique TCRs that were SARS-CoV-2-associated, and depth was defined as the fraction of total T cells that were SARS-CoV-2-associated. Each spike-specific TCR was assigned to its reactive spike region and to a CD4 or CD8 class using the MIRA data. Log10-transformed breadth and depth values were compared by one-way ANOVA with Sidak's multiple comparisons tests. TCRdb limited this immuneACCESS table to in-frame rearrangements with V and J called. A share of clones is missing; checked studies link under half to unresolved V genes, and the rest is unexplained. V and J calls and clone size are given by that table; D and trimming were obtained from the DNA. The sample table shows about 110,000 clones, and roughly 90% are seen once. In total, the top ten clones hold approximately 9.3% of the sample.

This entry belongs to a study of T cell responses to AZD1222 COVID-19 vaccine (dated by TCRdb to the early 2020s). Context from the whole study: Because spike-specific TCR depth and breadth did not differ between the two schedules, AZD1222 recipients who got a second dose at roughly 4 weeks were pooled with those who got a second dose at roughly 12 weeks. TCR sequencing covered over 230 trial participants: 207 given two doses of AZD1222 and around 25 given two doses of MenACWY control vaccine. Trial participants were enrolled into age subgroups of 18-55, 56-69 and 70-plus years, which contained about 150, 28 and 57 TCR-sequenced participants, respectively.

What the study reported, not specific to this receptor: Participants were mostly white British and included more females than males, and it was suggested by the authors that clonal diversity may have been underestimated. The 56-69-year group was small, and its depth increase did not reach significance, likely because of low power. After two AZD1222 doses, both the breadth and the depth of spike-specific TCRs were significantly higher than at day 0 and than in MenACWY recipients. Conclusions about previously exposed vaccinees were limited because only a handful of AZD1222 recipients were SARS-CoV-2 seropositive at baseline. The whole spike protein was spanned by vaccine-associated CD4 TCRs, and dominant responses were seen in regions 160-218 and 743-854. Reportedly, almost half of the unique spike-specific TCRs recognized epitopes lying outside the regions that are mutated in the B.1.351 and B.1.1.7 variants. Because no day 14 peak-response samples were available, the repertoires could be characterized only after the peak T cell response.

The sequence was collected from an adult in good health. The starting material was peripheral blood, obtained on day 0 of AZD1222 vaccination.

The DNA reads TGTGCCAGCAGCCTACGGACAGGCCGTGCCTACGAGCAGTACTTC. The encoded protein is CASSLRTGRAYEQYF. The sequence links TRBV3-1 (or the pseudogene TRBV3-2) to TRBJ2-7; 7 bases in the junction line up with TRBD1. The CDR3 numbers 15 residues from cysteine through phenylalanine. Just the 45-base CDR3 DNA is kept, in frame starting at base 1. From the germline V gene (reference sequence), CDR1 is LGHDT and CDR2 is YNNKEL. V and J are trimmed by 4 bases and 2 bases, and the gene matches miss 8 bases of the junction.